These 30 T cell receptor beta chains came from one sample sequenced in a study of cytomegalovirus exposure and HLA in healthy donors listed by TCRdb under 2017. Library preparation was by the immunoSEQ multiplex PCR assay. The multiplex PCR relied on a mix of 60 forward primers for TCR Vbeta segments and 13 reverse primers for TCR Jbeta segments. TCRdb took this table from immuneACCESS and kept in-frame rearrangements with V and J called. Such tables lack part of the clones; where checked against another copy, unresolved V genes explain under half of the gap, and the rest is unexplained. The sample yields about 120,000 clones; about three quarters were counted once. 3% to 4% of the sample comes from the top ten. Sequencing used PBMCs. The receptor set was obtained from a woman aged 25 to 39 in good health and CMV-seropositive.

The rearrangement links TRBV7-9 to TRBJ1-5; 7 nucleotides align to TRBD1. The germline V gene has CDR1 SEHNR and CDR2 FQNEAQ (reference sequence). J gave up 5 bases and V 4 bases, and 8 bases lay outside the gene matches. The CDR3 is made up of 15 amino acids. The CDR3 DNA reads TGTGCCAGCAGCTCAGACAGGGAAGGGCATCAGCCCCAGCATTTT. Its protein is CASSSDREGHQPQHF.

As regards this clone: At one end, the junction sequence differs from germline, possibly due to a read error. CDR3 DNA: TGTGCCATCGGTGAGACTGACAGGGTAGCTTTCTTT. It encodes CAIGETDRVAFF. The chain combines TRBV10-3 with TRBJ1-1; TRBD1 agrees at 7 bases. Per germline, CDR1 ENHRY and CDR2 SYGVKD. The CDR3 runs 12 residues.

This clone has more than one count but fewer than ten. The gene calls are TRBV28 and TRBJ2-2, with a tentative D call TRBD2 (5 bases). Germline V lookup: CDR1 MDHEN, CDR2 SYDVKM. The CDR3 has 13 amino acids. The ends were cut back, 6 bases at V and 0 bases at J, with 5 bases in the middle. CDR3 loop: CASRGANTGELFF. In DNA, the CDR3 is TGTGCCAGCAGGGGAGCGAACACCGGGGAGCTGTTTTTT.

V and J are TRBV7-9 and TRBJ2-1; 11 nucleotides match TRBD2. The CDR3 loop spans 15 amino acids. Germline V gene sequence: CDR1 SEHNR, CDR2 FQNEAQ (reference sequence). Trimming removed 2 bases from V and 6 bases from J; junction bases left unmatched: 3. The CDR3 loop reads CASSLSSGGPNEQFF. In DNA, the CDR3 is TGTGCCAGCAGCTTATCTAGCGGGGGGCCCAATGAGCAGTTCTTC.

The J gene is TRBJ2-7, the V gene TRBV5-1, with D perhaps TRBD2 (6 bases). Per the germline V gene, CDR1 is SGHRS and CDR2 is YFSETQ. CDR3 length: 15 amino acids. Trimming stripped 2 bases from V and 6 bases from J, with 18 bases between. Here the CDR3 DNA reads TGCGCCAGCAGCTTATTACAGGAGGGGATTTCCGAGCAGTACTTC. Translated, it gives CASSLLQEGISEQYF.

This chain joins TRBV2 and TRBJ2-1; TRBD2 is a possible D gene (6 bases). The CDR3 extends over 16 amino acids. V lost 5 bases and J 3 bases, leaving 17 bases between the germline ends. CDR1 and CDR2 from the germline V gene are SNHLY and FYNNEI. The CDR3 nucleotides read TGTGCCAGCAGTCTCGGGGCGGGGACTTTCTACAATGAGCAGTTCTTC. Amino acids: CASSLGAGTFYNEQFF.

The sample holds one count of this clone. This chain joins TRBV7-2 and TRBJ1-5, with a weak D call TRBD1 (5 bases). Trimming cost V 1 base and J 7 bases, with 11 bases left between them. Per the germline V gene, CDR1 is SGHTA and CDR2 is FQGNSA. The CDR3 loop spans 14 amino acids. CDR3 sequence: CASSLVAGEQPQHF. DNA of the CDR3: TGTGCCAGCAGCTTAGTCGCGGGGGAACAGCCCCAGCATTTT. The entire variable domain, with the rest obtained from reference TRBV7-2 and TRBJ1-5, is as follows: GAGVSQSPSNKVTEKGKDVELRCDPISGHTALYWYRQSLGQGLEFLIYFQGNSAPDKSGLPSDRFSAERTGGSVSTLTIQRTQQEDSAVYLCASSLVAGEQPQHFGDGTRLSIL.

The genes are TRBV30 and TRBJ2-3; TRBD2 might be the D (5 bases). Trimming took off 0 bases at V and 2 bases at J, with 12 bases between the two ends. Germline V gene lookup returns CDR1 GTSNPN and CDR2 SVGIG (reference sequence). There are 15 residues in the CDR3. Here the CDR3 DNA reads TGTGCCTGGAGTGTACCAGCGGTCGTCACAGATACGCAGTATTTT. Amino acid sequence: CAWSVPAVVTDTQYF.

The CDR3 DNA sequence: TGTGCCAGCAGACCAGGACAGTTATATGGAAACACCATATATTTT. Translating gives CASRPGQLYGNTIYF. The chain recombines TRBV6-6 with TRBJ1-3; D perhaps matches TRBD1 (6 bases). V lost 6 bases to trimming and J lost 3 bases, with 15 bases between them. This CDR3 is 15 amino acids long. In germline, CDR1 is MNHNY, CDR2 SVGAGI (reference sequence).

This clone was seen once. The chain recombines TRBV19 with TRBJ1-6, with 12 positions matching TRBD1. The J segment lost 15 bases and the V segment lost 9 bases, leaving 15 bases of the junction unmatched. Germline CDR1 reads LNHDA; CDR2 reads SQIVND (reference sequence). This CDR3 is built from 15 residues. The CDR3 DNA is TGTGCCAGCCAAAGGGGTCTGGGACAGGGGGCGAACCTCCACTTT. Translating gives CASQRGLGQGANLHF.

This clone was seen a single time. The chain couples TRBV11-2 to TRBJ1-2; D is unresolved. V was clipped by 4 bases and J by 3 bases, with 3 bases between them. Germline-derived CDR1 and CDR2 are SGHAT and FQNNGV. This CDR3 has 11 amino acids. The CDR3 protein is CASSSYYGYTF. In DNA, the CDR3 is TGTGCCAGCAGCTCGTACTATGGCTACACCTTC.

This chain connects TRBV30 to TRBJ1-5, with a possible D match to TRBD1 (5 bases). Germline V gene data show CDR1 as GTSNPN and CDR2 as SVGIG (reference sequence). This CDR3 comprises 16 residues. V lost 1 base to trimming and J lost 0 bases, with 13 bases between them. CDR3 loop: CAWSGRAQTSNQPQHF. As DNA, the CDR3 is TGTGCCTGGAGTGGCAGGGCGCAAACTAGCAATCAGCCCCAGCATTTT.

V is TRBV29-1 and J is TRBJ2-3, with 7 nucleotides matching TRBD2. The CDR3 contains 15 residues. Germline V gene sequence: CDR1 SQVTM, CDR2 ANQGSEA. V gave up 6 bases and J gave up 2 bases; unmatched junction bases: 11. CDR3 region: CSVAFGLEITDTQYF. As DNA, the CDR3 is TGCAGCGTAGCCTTTGGACTAGAAATCACAGATACGCAGTATTTT.

CDR3 sequence: CASSSGWTEETQYF. As DNA, the CDR3 is TGCGCCAGCAGCTCGGGGTGGACAGAAGAGACCCAGTACTTC. V gene TRBV5-1 combines with J gene TRBJ2-5, with D perhaps matching TRBD1 (6 bases). Germline V lookup: CDR1 SGHRS, CDR2 YFSETQ. Trimming left V 3 bases short and J 3 bases short, with 12 bases between. CDR3 length: 14 amino acids.

This clone came up a few times. The chain has TRBV4-3 and TRBJ1-1; the match to TRBD1 covers 9 bases. The CDR3 covers 15 residues. Losses at the gene ends were 4 bases for V and 5 bases for J; bases not matched to a gene: 8. Germline CDR1 reads LGHNA; CDR2 reads YSLEER. The CDR3 nucleotides are TGCGCCAGCAGCCGCCAACAGGGGGCGCGTACTGAAGCTTTCTTT. Translating gives CASSRQQGARTEAFF.

The gene calls are TRBV5-1 and TRBJ1-3; 7 bases line up with TRBD1. V lost 0 bases, J lost 0 bases, and 3 bases stayed unmatched. The CDR3 runs to 16 residues. Germline loops: CDR1 SGHRS, CDR2 YFSETQ. DNA of the CDR3: TGCGCCAGCAGCTTGGAGTACAGGGGCTCTGGAAACACCATATATTTT. It yields the protein CASSLEYRGSGNTIYF.

V and J are TRBV5-1 and TRBJ1-2, with TRBD1 matching 7 bases. CDR1 and CDR2 from the germline V gene are SGHRS and YFSETQ. Trimming at V came to 4 bases and at J to 6 bases, leaving 9 bases not matched to a gene. CDR3 length: 14 residues. CDR3 nucleotide sequence: TGCGCCAGCAGCCCGGGTGACAGGGAGGATGGCTACACCTTC. Protein: CASSPGDREDGYTF.

For the CDR3, the DNA is TGTGCCAGCAGTTACCTAGCGGGGGGGGTCTATGAGCAGTTCTTC. The encoded protein is CASSYLAGGVYEQFF. This chain joins TRBV6-5 and TRBJ2-1, with 12 nucleotides matching TRBD2. The CDR3 consists of 15 residues. V lost 2 bases, J lost 8 bases, and 4 bases stayed unmatched. Germline CDR1 MNHEY, CDR2 SVGAGI.

V is TRBV9 and J is TRBJ1-2; tentative D call: TRBD1 (5 bases). This CDR3 comprises 15 residues. The V end was cut by 3 bases, the J end by 0 bases, with 12 bases between. CDR1 is SGDLS, CDR2 YYNGEE, per germline. The CDR3 sequence is CASSAGPGANYGYTF. The CDR3 bases are TGTGCCAGCAGCGCGGGACCGGGAGCTAACTATGGCTACACCTTC.

This sequence joins TRBV27 and TRBJ2-7; D gene uncertain. V lost 2 bases and J lost 3, with 8 bases in between. The CDR3 has 13 amino acids. From germline, CDR1 is MNHEY and CDR2 SMNVEV (reference sequence). The CDR3 sequence is CASSLGRFYEQYF. The CDR3 DNA reads TGTGCCAGCAGTTTAGGCCGTTTCTACGAGCAGTACTTC.

The V gene is TRBV7-2, the J gene TRBJ2-5; unclear D gene. Germline lookup yields CDR1 SGHTA and CDR2 FQGNSA. Trimming stripped 5 bases from V and 5 bases from J, with 15 bases between. The CDR3 has 14 residues. This chain's CDR3 is CASSPPPGGETQYF. As DNA, the CDR3 is TGTGCCAGCAGCCCTCCCCCAGGTGGGGAGACCCAGTACTTC.

The chain is built from TRBV10-3 and TRBJ2-5; 7 positions agree with TRBD1. Germline lookup yields CDR1 ENHRY and CDR2 SYGVKD. There are 12 residues in the CDR3. V shed 4 bases and J 4 bases; nucleotides not matched to a gene: 0. The CDR3: CAISGTGETQYF. The CDR3 DNA reads TGTGCCATCAGTGGGACAGGAGAGACCCAGTACTTC.

As to this clone: A read error may account for a junction end that differs from germline. The J gene is TRBJ2-1, the V gene TRBV4-2; 10 bases map to TRBD2. CDR1 and CDR2 (germline): LGHNA, YNFKEQ. This CDR3 is 17 amino acids long. CDR3 loop: CASSQEFRLAGWYEQLF. CDR3 bases: TGTGCCAGCAGCCAAGAATTCCGACTAGCGGGTTGGTATGAGCAGCTCTTC.

The chain couples TRBV4-2 to TRBJ1-1; tentatively, D is TRBD1 (5 bases). The CDR3 contains 16 residues. Trimming took 2 bases from V and 4 from J, leaving 17 bases between them. Germline values: CDR1 LGHNA, CDR2 YNFKEQ. The CDR3 DNA follows: TGTGCCAGCAGCCAATTTGGGGAGGGGTATCGCACTGAAGCTTTCTTT. Translating it yields CASSQFGEGYRTEAFF.

The genes are TRBV30 and TRBJ2-5; TRBD2 might be the D (5 bases). Germline-derived CDR1 and CDR2 are GTSNPN and SVGIG (reference sequence). The CDR3 length is 13 residues. Trimming left V 4 bases short and J 7 bases short, with 16 bases between. The CDR3 spells CAWTTLGGGTQYF. The CDR3 DNA sequence: TGTGCCTGGACGACGCTCGGCGGAGGGACCCAGTACTTC.

V usage is TRBV4-2 and J usage is TRBJ2-1; D is perhaps TRBD1 (6 bases). CDR3 length equals 15 residues. CDR1 and CDR2 from the germline V gene are LGHNA and YNFKEQ. V shed 5 bases and J shed 4 bases, with 15 bases lying between them. The CDR3 sequence is CASSVRTGRYNEQFF. The DNA of the CDR3 is TGTGCCAGCAGCGTACGAACAGGGCGGTACAATGAGCAGTTCTTC.

This clone was counted between two and nine times. J is TRBJ2-7 and V is TRBV28, with D uncertain. Per the germline V gene, CDR1 is MDHEN and CDR2 is SYDVKM. The CDR3 is made up of 14 amino acids. The V and J ends lost 7 bases and 0 bases respectively, with 13 bases between them. The CDR3 coding sequence is TGTGCCAGCACCCGGTCCGATTCCTCCTACGAGCAGTACTTC. Translation gives CASTRSDSSYEQYF. The full variable domain, completed using reference TRBV28 and TRBJ2-7, is DVKVTQSSRYLVKRTGEKVFLECVQDMDHENMFWYRQDPGLGLRLIYFSYDVKMKEKGDIPEGYSVSREKKERFSLILESASTNQTSMYLCASTRSDSSYEQYFGPGTRLTVT.

V usage is TRBV30 and J usage is TRBJ1-2, with D tentatively TRBD1 (5 bases). The CDR3 covers 15 residues. Germline V gene sequence: CDR1 GTSNPN, CDR2 SVGIG (reference sequence). V gave up 3 bases and J gave up 8 bases, with 22 bases separating them. The CDR3 reads CAWRPGGTRVGGYTF. CDR3 nucleotide sequence: TGTGCCTGGAGGCCGGGAGGGACTCGGGTTGGCGGCTACACCTTC.

This sequence joins TRBV7-6 and TRBJ2-3; 13 bases agree with TRBD2. Per the germline V gene, CDR1 is SGHVS and CDR2 is FNYEAQ. The CDR3 consists of 17 residues. V was clipped by 1 base and J by 5 bases; unmatched bases: 6. The CDR3 nucleotides are TGTGCCAGCAGCTTAGGACTAGCGGGGGGTCCAGGAGATACGCAGTATTTT. This sequence encodes CASSLGLAGGPGDTQYF.

The chain employs TRBV7-8 and TRBJ1-4; 7 bases line up with TRBD1. Germline V gene lookup returns CDR1 SGHVS and CDR2 FQNEAQ. V shed 4 bases and J 10 bases; nucleotides not matched to a gene: 12. The CDR3 length is 15 residues. The CDR3 is CASSYGDRGSSKLFF. Written as DNA, the CDR3 is TGTGCCAGCAGCTACGGGGACAGAGGGTCGTCAAAACTGTTTTTT.